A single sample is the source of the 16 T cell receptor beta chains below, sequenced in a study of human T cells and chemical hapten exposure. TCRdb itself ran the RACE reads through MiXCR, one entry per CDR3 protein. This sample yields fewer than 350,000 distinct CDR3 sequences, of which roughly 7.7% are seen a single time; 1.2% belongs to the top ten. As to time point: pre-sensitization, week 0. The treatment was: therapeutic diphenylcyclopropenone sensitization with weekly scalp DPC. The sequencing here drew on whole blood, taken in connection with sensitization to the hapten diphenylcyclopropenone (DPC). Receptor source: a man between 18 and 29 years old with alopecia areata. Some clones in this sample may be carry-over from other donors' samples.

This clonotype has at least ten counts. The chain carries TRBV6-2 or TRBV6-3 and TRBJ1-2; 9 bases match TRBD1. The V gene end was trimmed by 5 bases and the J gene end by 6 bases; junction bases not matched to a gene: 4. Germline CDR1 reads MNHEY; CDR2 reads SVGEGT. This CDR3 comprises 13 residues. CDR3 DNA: TGTGCCAGCAGTCGGGACAGGGCGGATGGCTACACCTTC. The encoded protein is CASSRDRADGYTF.

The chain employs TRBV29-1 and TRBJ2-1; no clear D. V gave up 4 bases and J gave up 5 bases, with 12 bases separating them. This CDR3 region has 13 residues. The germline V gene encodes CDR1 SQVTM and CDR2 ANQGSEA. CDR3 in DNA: TGCAGCGTTGCACACCCAAACAACAATGAGCAGTTCTTC. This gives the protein CSVAHPNNNEQFF.

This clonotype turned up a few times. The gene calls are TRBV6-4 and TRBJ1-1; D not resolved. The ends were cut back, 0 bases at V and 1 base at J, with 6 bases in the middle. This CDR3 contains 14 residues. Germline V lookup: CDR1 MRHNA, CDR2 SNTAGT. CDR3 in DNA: TGTGCCAGCAGTGACTCTGCGGGGAACACTGAAGCTTTCTTT. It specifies CASSDSAGNTEAFF.

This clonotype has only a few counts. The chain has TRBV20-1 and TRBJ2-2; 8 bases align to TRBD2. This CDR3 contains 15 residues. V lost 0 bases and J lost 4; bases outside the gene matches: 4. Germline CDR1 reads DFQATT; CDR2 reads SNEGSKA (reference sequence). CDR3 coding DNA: TGCAGTGCTAGAGAAGGTAGCGGGGTCACCGGGGAGCTGTTTTTT. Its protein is CSAREGSGVTGELFF.

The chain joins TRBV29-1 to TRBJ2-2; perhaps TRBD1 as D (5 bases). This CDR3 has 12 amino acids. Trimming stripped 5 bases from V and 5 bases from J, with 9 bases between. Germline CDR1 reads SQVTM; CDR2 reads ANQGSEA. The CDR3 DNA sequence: TGCAGCGTTCGCAGGGCGACCGGGGAGCTGTTTTTT. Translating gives CSVRRATGELFF.

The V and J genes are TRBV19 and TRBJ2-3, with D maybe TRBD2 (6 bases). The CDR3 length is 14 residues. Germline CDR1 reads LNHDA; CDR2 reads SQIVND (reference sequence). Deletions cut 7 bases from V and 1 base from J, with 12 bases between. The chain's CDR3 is CASKRRGGTDTQYF. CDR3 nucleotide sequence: TGTGCCAGTAAAAGGCGGGGAGGCACAGATACGCAGTATTTT.

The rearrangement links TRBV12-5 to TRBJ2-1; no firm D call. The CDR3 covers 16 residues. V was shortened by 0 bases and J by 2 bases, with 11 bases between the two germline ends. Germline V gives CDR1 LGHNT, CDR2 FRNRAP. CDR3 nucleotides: TGTGCTAGTGGTTTGGTCCCAGGTTTCCCCTACAATGAGCAGTTCTTC. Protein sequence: CASGLVPGFPYNEQFF.

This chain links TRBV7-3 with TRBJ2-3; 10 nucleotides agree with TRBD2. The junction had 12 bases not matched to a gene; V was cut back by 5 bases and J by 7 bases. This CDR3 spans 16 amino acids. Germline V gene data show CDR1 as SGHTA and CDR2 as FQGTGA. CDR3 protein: CASSPGSTSGWNTQYF. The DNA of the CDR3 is TGTGCCAGCAGCCCCGGGTCGACTAGCGGGTGGAATACGCAGTATTTT.

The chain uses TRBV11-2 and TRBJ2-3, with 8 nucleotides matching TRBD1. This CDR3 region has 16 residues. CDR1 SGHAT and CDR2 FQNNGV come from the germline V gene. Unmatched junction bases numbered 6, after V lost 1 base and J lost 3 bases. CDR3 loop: CASSLGGTGLTDTQYF. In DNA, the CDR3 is TGTGCCAGCAGCTTAGGGGGGACAGGATTGACAGATACGCAGTATTTT. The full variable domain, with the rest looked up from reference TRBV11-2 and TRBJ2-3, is EAGVAQSPRYKIIEKRQSVAFWCNPISGHATLYWYQQILGQGPKLLIQFQNNGVVDDSQLPKDRFSAERLKGVDSTLKIQPAKLEDSAVYLCASSLGGTGLTDTQYFGPGTRLTVL.

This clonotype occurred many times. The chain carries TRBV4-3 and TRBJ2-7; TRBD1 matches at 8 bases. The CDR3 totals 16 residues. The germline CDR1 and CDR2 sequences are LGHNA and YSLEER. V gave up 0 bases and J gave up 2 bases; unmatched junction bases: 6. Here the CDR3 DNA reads TGCGCCAGCAGCCAAGATAGAACAGGGGGAACCTACGAGCAGTACTTC. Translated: CASSQDRTGGTYEQYF.

DNA for the CDR3: TGCGCCAGCAGCCAAGAGGGAGGGCCCGAAGAGACCCAGTACTTC. It is translated as CASSQEGGPEETQYF. The rearrangement links TRBV4-3 to TRBJ2-5; 7 bases map to TRBD2. Germline V gene sequence: CDR1 LGHNA, CDR2 YSLEER. The CDR3 spans 15 residues. V lost 0 bases, J lost 3 bases, and 4 bases stayed unmatched.

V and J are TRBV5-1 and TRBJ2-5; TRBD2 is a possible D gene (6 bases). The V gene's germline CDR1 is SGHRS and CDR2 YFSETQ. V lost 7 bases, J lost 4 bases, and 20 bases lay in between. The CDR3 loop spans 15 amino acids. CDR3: CASYPGRAGPETQYF. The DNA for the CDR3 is TGCGCCAGCTACCCGGGGCGGGCGGGGCCAGAGACCCAGTACTTC.

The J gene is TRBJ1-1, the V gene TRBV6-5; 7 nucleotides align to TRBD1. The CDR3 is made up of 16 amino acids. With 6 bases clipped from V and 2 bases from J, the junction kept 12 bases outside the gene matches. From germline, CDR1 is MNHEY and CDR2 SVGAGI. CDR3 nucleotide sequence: TGTGCCAGCAGGATTGGGACAGTGAGGGATAACACTGAAGCTTTCTTT. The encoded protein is CASRIGTVRDNTEAFF.

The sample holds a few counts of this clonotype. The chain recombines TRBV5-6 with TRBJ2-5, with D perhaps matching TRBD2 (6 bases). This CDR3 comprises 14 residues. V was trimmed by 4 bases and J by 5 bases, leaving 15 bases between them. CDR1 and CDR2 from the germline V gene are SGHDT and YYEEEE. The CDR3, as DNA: TGTGCCAGCAGCCCGCTACTAGGAGGGGAGACCCAGTACTTC. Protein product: CASSPLLGGETQYF.

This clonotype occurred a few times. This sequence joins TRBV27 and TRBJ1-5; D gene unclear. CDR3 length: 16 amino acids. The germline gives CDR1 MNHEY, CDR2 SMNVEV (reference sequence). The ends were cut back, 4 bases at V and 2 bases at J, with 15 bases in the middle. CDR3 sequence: CASSSRTPKGNQPQHF. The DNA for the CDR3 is TGTGCCAGCAGTTCGAGGACCCCTAAGGGCAATCAGCCCCAGCATTTT.

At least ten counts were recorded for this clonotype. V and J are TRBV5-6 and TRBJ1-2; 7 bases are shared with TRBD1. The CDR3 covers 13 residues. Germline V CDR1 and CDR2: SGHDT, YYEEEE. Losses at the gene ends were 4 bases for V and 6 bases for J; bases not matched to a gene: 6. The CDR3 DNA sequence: TGTGCCAGCAGCGCTACAGGGGTCCATGGCTACACCTTC. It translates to CASSATGVHGYTF.